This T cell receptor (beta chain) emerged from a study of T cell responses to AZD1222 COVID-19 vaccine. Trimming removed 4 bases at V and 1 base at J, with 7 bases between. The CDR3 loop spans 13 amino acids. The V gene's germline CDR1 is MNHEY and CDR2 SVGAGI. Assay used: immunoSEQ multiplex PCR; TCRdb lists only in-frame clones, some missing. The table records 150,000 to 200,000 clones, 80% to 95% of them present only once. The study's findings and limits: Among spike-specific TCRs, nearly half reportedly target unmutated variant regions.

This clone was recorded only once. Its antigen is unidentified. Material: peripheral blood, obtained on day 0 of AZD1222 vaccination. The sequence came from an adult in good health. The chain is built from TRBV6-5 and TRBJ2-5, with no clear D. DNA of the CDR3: TGTGCCAGCAGTTTCAGTTCCCAAGAGACCCAGTACTTC. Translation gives CASSFSSQETQYF.